The 18 T cell receptor beta chains listed next were all sequenced from one sample in a study of OX40 agonist ivuxolimab in advanced cancers. Assay used: immunoSEQ multiplex PCR; TCRdb lists only in-frame clones, some missing. The sample records just over 90,000 clones, under 95% being singletons. The sample in question was CD4+ or CD8+ T cells sorted from blood, obtained in a trial of the OX40 agonist ivuxolimab. The source is an adult with an advanced solid tumor such as melanoma, head and neck, liver or kidney cancer.

V gene TRBV4-1 combines with J gene TRBJ2-1; no definite D call. The CDR3 is 17 residues long. Looked up from germline, CDR1 is MGHRA and CDR2 is YSYEKL. Trimming took off 0 bases at V and 3 bases at J, with 15 bases between the two ends. CDR3 residues: CASSQETAQYIYNEQFF. DNA of the CDR3: TGCGCCAGCAGCCAAGAAACCGCGCAGTATATCTACAATGAGCAGTTCTTC.

This clone appeared a single time. J is TRBJ2-2 and V is TRBV27, with a tentative D call TRBD2 (5 bases). Trimming pared 7 bases from V and 5 bases from J, leaving 11 bases between. Per germline, CDR1 MNHEY and CDR2 SMNVEV (reference sequence). The CDR3 sequence is 13 residues long. The CDR3 region is CASMEVPTGELFF. DNA of the CDR3: TGTGCCAGCATGGAGGTCCCAACCGGGGAGCTGTTTTTT.

The table lists this clone with a count of one. This sequence joins TRBV19 and TRBJ2-1; TRBD2 matches 11 bases. Germline V gene sequence: CDR1 LNHDA, CDR2 SQIVND (reference sequence). V dropped 8 bases and J dropped 6; count of bases not matched to a gene: 9. The CDR3 loop spans 15 amino acids. CDR3 in amino acids: CASWTSGYNRNEQFF. Here the CDR3 DNA reads TGTGCCAGTTGGACTAGCGGGTATAACCGCAATGAGCAGTTCTTC.

The rearrangement links TRBV19 to TRBJ2-2; D is perhaps TRBD1 or TRBD2 (5 bases each). Trimming stripped 6 bases from V and 6 bases from J, with 14 bases between. The germline CDR1 and CDR2 sequences are LNHDA and SQIVND (reference sequence). The CDR3 covers 14 residues. Written as DNA, the CDR3 is TGTGCCAGTAGCGCAGGGTTCGGGGCCGGGGAGCTGTTTTTT. Translated, it gives CASSAGFGAGELFF.

This clone has a single count. The gene calls are TRBV29-1 and TRBJ1-1, with 10 positions matching TRBD1. Germline V gene sequence: CDR1 SQVTM, CDR2 ANQGSEA. J gave up 8 bases and V 5 bases, and 8 bases lay outside the gene matches. The CDR3 consists of 13 residues. The chain's CDR3 is CSVSPGTGVEAFF. The CDR3, as DNA: TGCAGCGTTTCTCCCGGGACAGGGGTCGAAGCTTTCTTT.

The chain couples TRBV4-3 to TRBJ2-1; the D gene is possibly TRBD1 (6 bases). The germline V gene encodes CDR1 LGHNA and CDR2 YSLEER. The ends were cut back, 4 bases at V and 7 bases at J, with 20 bases in the middle. There are 16 residues in the CDR3. As DNA, the CDR3 is TGCGCCAGCAGCCTCTACACAACAGGGTTGCGGAATGAGCAGTTCTTC. Translating gives CASSLYTTGLRNEQFF.

DNA of the CDR3: TGTGCCAGCAGCTTACTTTCTGGGGCTAGCGGGGGGGCTCGGGATACGCAGTATTTT. Translation gives CASSLLSGASGGARDTQYF. This chain connects TRBV7-8 to TRBJ2-3, with TRBD2 matching over 12 bases. Germline CDR1 SGHVS, CDR2 FQNEAQ. Trimming removed 2 bases from V and 6 bases from J; junction bases left unmatched: 15. This CDR3 has 19 amino acids. The whole variable domain, remainder taken from reference TRBV7-8 and TRBJ2-3, is GAGVSQSPRYKVAKRGQDVALRCDPISGHVSLFWYQQALGQGPEFLTYFQNEAQLDKSGLPSDRFFAERPEGSVSTLKIQRTQQEDSAVYLCASSLLSGASGGARDTQYFGPGTRLTVL.

The rearrangement joins TRBV9 to TRBJ2-3, with a weak D call TRBD2 (7 bases). Germline V lookup: CDR1 SGDLS, CDR2 YYNGEE. V lost 0 bases and J 2 bases, leaving 13 bases between the germline ends. CDR3 length: 16 amino acids. The CDR3 reads CASSVEGGADTDTQYF. CDR3 nucleotides: TGTGCCAGCAGCGTAGAAGGGGGGGCGGACACAGATACGCAGTATTTT.

The chain has TRBV18 and TRBJ1-5; a weak D match, TRBD1 (5 bases). Trimming pared 3 bases from V and 3 bases from J, leaving 15 bases between. This CDR3 is built from 16 residues. Per germline, CDR1 KGHSH and CDR2 LQKENI. The CDR3: CASSPYGGAPNQPQHF. The CDR3 nucleotides are TGTGCCAGCTCACCCTATGGAGGGGCTCCCAATCAGCCCCAGCATTTT.

V and J are TRBV7-2 and TRBJ2-5, with 10 bases identical to TRBD2. V trimming: 3 bases; J trimming: 5 bases; junction bases outside the gene matches: 6. The germline CDR1 and CDR2 sequences are SGHTA and FQGNSA. The CDR3 totals 15 residues. The CDR3 DNA reads as TGTGCCAGCAGCTTTACAGCGGGGGGGCTTGAGACCCAGTACTTC. This codes for CASSFTAGGLETQYF.

CDR3 sequence: CASSTGLTSRETQYF. The CDR3 nucleotides read TGCGCCAGCAGCACCGGACTAACGTCGCGGGAGACCCAGTACTTC. The chain has TRBV5-1 and TRBJ2-5, with a possible D match to TRBD2 (6 bases). The CDR3 totals 15 residues. The V end was cut by 4 bases, the J end by 5 bases, with 18 bases between. Per the germline V gene, CDR1 is SGHRS and CDR2 is YFSETQ.

In its sample, this clone was seen once. J is TRBJ1-1 and V is TRBV28; D remains ambiguous. Between the trimmed V and J ends, which lost 2 bases and 0 bases, there was a span of 19 bases. The CDR3 runs to 18 residues. Germline lookup yields CDR1 MDHEN and CDR2 SYDVKM. In DNA form, the CDR3 reads TGTGCCAGCAGTTTAAATGTTCACGACTCGGCCATGAACACTGAAGCTTTCTTT. This sequence encodes CASSLNVHDSAMNTEAFF.

The genes are TRBV5-1 and TRBJ1-6; 7 bases match TRBD1. The CDR3 is 15 residues long. J gave up 8 bases and V 3 bases, and 8 bases lay outside the gene matches. Germline V gene lookup returns CDR1 SGHRS and CDR2 YFSETQ. For the CDR3, the DNA is TGCGCCAGCAGCTACAGCCGGGACAGCCATTCACCCCTCCACTTT. Translation gives CASSYSRDSHSPLHF.

The rearrangement links TRBV20-1 to TRBJ2-7; no clear D. There are 11 residues in the CDR3. Deletions cut 6 bases from V and 3 bases from J, with 9 bases between. CDR1 and CDR2 from the germline V gene are DFQATT and SNEGSKA (reference sequence). This chain's CDR3 is CSAKHGYEQYF. CDR3 nucleotide sequence: TGCAGTGCCAAACACGGCTACGAGCAGTACTTC.

This chain links TRBV4-1 with TRBJ2-7; D uncertain. Germline V CDR1 and CDR2: MGHRA, YSYEKL. The CDR3 runs 13 residues. V lost 5 bases to trimming and J lost 1 base, with 9 bases between them. DNA for the CDR3: TGCGCCAGCAGCGTCAGAGTATCCTACGAGCAGTACTTC. It specifies CASSVRVSYEQYF.

This clone has just a few counts. The rearrangement joins TRBV7-6 to TRBJ2-7, with D perhaps TRBD1 (7 bases). The germline V gene encodes CDR1 SGHVS and CDR2 FNYEAQ. This CDR3 region has 15 residues. V shed 4 bases and J shed 3 bases, with 16 bases lying between them. CDR3 protein: CASSSRGGGVYEQYF. DNA for the CDR3: TGTGCCAGCAGCTCACGAGGAGGGGGCGTCTACGAGCAGTACTTC.

V gene TRBV2 combines with J gene TRBJ1-2; 7 bases are shared with TRBD1. Germline values: CDR1 SNHLY, CDR2 FYNNEI. The CDR3 contains 14 residues. Germline trimming cut 9 bases from V and 2 bases from J; bases unmatched to any gene: 9. This CDR3 reads CARTGRQGNYGYTF. CDR3 nucleotide sequence: TGTGCCAGAACTGGGCGACAGGGAAACTATGGCTACACCTTC. Filled out from reference TRBV2 and TRBJ1-2, the complete variable domain reads EPEVTQTPSHQVTQMGQEVILRCVPISNHLYFYWYRQILGQKVEFLVSFYNNEISEKSEIFDDQFSVERPDGSNFTLKIRSTKLEDSAMYFCARTGRQGNYGYTFGSGTRLTVV.

V usage is TRBV19 and J usage is TRBJ1-2; tentative D call: TRBD1 (6 bases). This CDR3 spans 15 amino acids. CDR1 and CDR2 (germline): LNHDA, SQIVND (reference sequence). V was shortened by 3 bases and J by 8 bases, with 19 bases between the two germline ends. Here the CDR3 reads CASSISSEGQRGYTF. For the CDR3, the DNA is TGTGCCAGTAGTATTTCATCGGAGGGACAAAGGGGCTACACCTTC.